The 27 T cell receptor beta chains given below trace back to one sample, sequenced in a study of blood T cell repertoires in COVID-19. Clones were sequenced by immunoSEQ multiplex PCR, and TCRdb holds only the in-frame ones, with some missing. Of 350,000 to 450,000 clones in the sample, roughly 85% were seen once. Sequencing was performed on peripheral blood. The receptors stem from a woman in her late teens or twenties with acute or convalescent COVID-19.

The chain joins TRBV3-1 (or the pseudogene TRBV3-2) to TRBJ1-1, with unresolved D. The CDR3 covers 14 residues. Germline CDR1 LGHDT, CDR2 YNNKEL (reference sequence). The V end was cut by 4 bases, the J end by 4 bases, with 13 bases between. The CDR3 region has the DNA TGTGCCAGCAGCCTTCCCGGTGCGGGCACTGAAGCTTTCTTT. Protein sequence: CASSLPGAGTEAFF.

J is TRBJ1-1 and V is TRBV9; D is perhaps TRBD1 (5 bases). V was cut by 0 bases and J by 4 bases, with 13 bases left in between. The length of the CDR3 is 15 residues. Germline assignment: CDR1 SGDLS and CDR2 YYNGEE. In nucleotides, the CDR3 is TGTGCCAGCAGCGTAGAGCCCCAGGGAATCACTGAAGCTTTCTTT. Its translation is CASSVEPQGITEAFF.

This chain's CDR3 is CASSEPRGGTAGNTIYF. CDR3 DNA: TGCGCCAGCAGTGAGCCAAGGGGGGGGACTGCCGGAAACACCATATATTTT. The gene calls are TRBV10-2 and TRBJ1-3; D is possibly TRBD1 (6 bases). Germline CDR1 reads WSHSY; CDR2 reads SAAADI. The CDR3 runs to 17 residues. Between the trimmed V and J ends, which lost 2 bases and 4 bases, there was a span of 18 bases.

The chain employs TRBV3-1 (or the pseudogene TRBV3-2) and TRBJ2-7, with D possibly being TRBD2 (5 bases). V lost 1 base, J lost 0 bases, and 10 bases lay in between. Germline loops: CDR1 LGHDT, CDR2 YNNKEL (reference sequence). This CDR3 has 15 amino acids. CDR3 sequence (DNA): TGTGCCAGCAGCCAAGGCAGAGGGAGCTCCTACGAGCAGTACTTC. It encodes CASSQGRGSSYEQYF.

The chain has TRBV2 and TRBJ1-1, with D maybe TRBD1 (5 bases). Germline assignment: CDR1 SNHLY and CDR2 FYNNEI. Trimming removed 4 bases from V and 5 bases from J, with 11 bases in between. The CDR3 is made up of 13 amino acids. CDR3 amino acids: CASSVGVGTEAFF. CDR3 nucleotides: TGTGCCAGCAGTGTAGGGGTTGGGACTGAAGCTTTCTTT.

CDR3 amino acids: CASSLAGRDEYF. CDR3 bases: TGCGCCAGCAGCTTGGCCGGGCGGGACGAGTACTTC. This rearrangement joins TRBV5-1 to TRBJ2-5; D is perhaps TRBD2 (6 bases). The V end was cut by 0 bases, the J end by 12 bases, with 12 bases between. The length of the CDR3 is 12 residues. Germline CDR1 and CDR2: SGHRS and YFSETQ.

V usage is TRBV7-9 and J usage is TRBJ2-7; D call uncertain. Per the germline V gene, CDR1 is SEHNR and CDR2 is FQNEAQ (reference sequence). The CDR3 has 12 amino acids. Trimming cost V 5 bases and J 1 base, with 6 bases left between them. CDR3 residues: CASSLNSYEQYF. The CDR3 DNA sequence: TGTGCCAGCAGCCTTAATTCCTACGAGCAGTACTTC. Using reference TRBV7-9 and TRBJ2-7 for the parts outside the CDR3, the full variable domain is DTGVSQNPRHKITKRGQNVTFRCDPISEHNRLYWYRQTLGQGPEFLTYFQNEAQLEKSRLLSDRFSAERPKGSFSTLEIQRTEQGDSAMYLCASSLNSYEQYFGPGTRLTVT.

There are a few counts of this clone. V and J are TRBV7-9 and TRBJ2-5, with 7 bases fitting TRBD2. The CDR3 consists of 14 residues. The V and J ends lost 0 bases and 3 bases, in that order; junction bases with no gene match: 1. Germline CDR1 and CDR2: SEHNR and FQNEAQ (reference sequence). CDR3 sequence reads: CASSLAGGKETQYF. CDR3 nucleotides: TGTGCCAGCAGCTTAGCGGGAGGGAAAGAGACCCAGTACTTC.

In this sample, this clone turned up a few times. The V gene is TRBV13, the J gene TRBJ1-3, with D maybe TRBD1 (5 bases). Per germline, CDR1 PRHDT and CDR2 FYEKMQ (reference sequence). With 5 bases removed from V and 1 base from J, the gap between germline ends came to 9 bases. The CDR3 contains 14 residues. CDR3 region: CASSPRQSGNTIYF. CDR3 nucleotide sequence: TGTGCCAGCAGCCCCCGACAGTCTGGAAACACCATATATTTT.

The chain carries TRBV13 and TRBJ2-1; 7 positions match TRBD1. The V gene end was trimmed by 3 bases and the J gene end by 7 bases; junction bases not matched to a gene: 9. There are 15 residues in the CDR3. In germline, CDR1 is PRHDT, CDR2 FYEKMQ (reference sequence). In DNA, the CDR3 is TGTGCCAGCAGCTTCAGACAGGGTTCGGGGAATGAGCAGTTCTTC. This encodes CASSFRQGSGNEQFF. The variable domain in full, completed from reference TRBV13 and TRBJ2-1, reads AAGVIQSPRHLIKEKRETATLKCYPIPRHDTVYWYQQGPGQDPQFLISFYEKMQSDKGSIPDRFSAQQFSDYHSELNMSSLELGDSALYFCASSFRQGSGNEQFFGPGTRLTVL.

This chain uses TRBV5-4 with TRBJ2-5; TRBD2 agrees at 7 bases. J lost 5 bases, V lost 4 bases, and 14 bases had no gene match. Per germline, CDR1 SGHNT and CDR2 YYREEE (reference sequence). The CDR3 is 16 residues long. CDR3 protein: CASSDTGRGLGETQYF. DNA of the CDR3: TGTGCCAGCAGCGATACGGGGAGGGGTCTGGGGGAGACCCAGTACTTC.

The J gene is TRBJ1-1, the V gene TRBV7-3; 10 positions agree with TRBD1. This CDR3 has 13 residues. Germline CDR1 reads SGHTA; CDR2 reads FQGTGA. With V trimmed by 8 bases and J by 5 bases, 5 bases remained unmatched. The CDR3: CASRTGGDTEAFF. CDR3 in DNA: TGTGCCAGCCGGACAGGGGGGGATACTGAAGCTTTCTTT.

This rearrangement joins TRBV3-1 (or the pseudogene TRBV3-2) to TRBJ2-1, with TRBD2 matching 9 bases. With 2 bases clipped from V and 6 bases from J, the junction kept 5 bases outside the gene matches. The CDR3 contains 15 residues. Germline values: CDR1 LGHDT, CDR2 YNNKEL (reference sequence). CDR3 amino acids: CASSQQREDLNEQFF. The CDR3 region has the DNA TGTGCCAGCAGCCAACAGCGGGAGGATCTCAATGAGCAGTTCTTC.

The chain is built from TRBV5-1 and TRBJ2-7, with D unresolved. The V and J ends lost 9 bases and 3 bases respectively, with 25 bases between them. This CDR3 is built from 16 residues. Germline CDR1 SGHRS, CDR2 YFSETQ. The CDR3 loop is CAKLFHGLSGGYEQYF. CDR3 bases: TGCGCCAAGCTCTTCCACGGGTTGTCCGGTGGCTACGAGCAGTACTTC.

The CDR3 here is CASSYPTGGAEQPQHF. The CDR3 coding sequence is TGTGCCAGCAGTTACCCGACAGGGGGCGCAGAACAGCCCCAGCATTTT. The rearrangement uses TRBV6-6 and TRBJ1-5; 10 bases agree with TRBD1. V lost 2 bases, J lost 7 bases, and 8 bases stayed unmatched. Germline values: CDR1 MNHNY, CDR2 SVGAGI (reference sequence). The CDR3 runs to 16 residues.

The rearrangement links TRBV7-2 to TRBJ1-2, with a tentative D call TRBD1 (6 bases). The V gene's germline CDR1 is SGHTA and CDR2 FQGNSA. With 3 bases removed from V and 5 bases from J, the gap between germline ends came to 19 bases. The CDR3 runs to 16 residues. The CDR3 protein is CASSFFKGGGWYGYTF. In nucleotides, the CDR3 is TGTGCCAGCAGCTTCTTCAAGGGAGGGGGATGGTATGGCTACACCTTC.

The rearrangement links TRBV28 to TRBJ1-2; D might be TRBD1 (6 bases). Trimming pared 8 bases from V and 3 bases from J, leaving 13 bases between. From germline, CDR1 is MDHEN and CDR2 SYDVKM. This CDR3 is built from 13 residues. CDR3 coding DNA: TGTGCCAGCTCCACAGGGTACGACTATGGCTACACCTTC. Residues: CASSTGYDYGYTF.

V and J are TRBV4-1 and TRBJ2-1; 7 nucleotides align to TRBD2. Germline values: CDR1 MGHRA, CDR2 YSYEKL. The CDR3 totals 13 residues. J gave up 10 bases and V 6 bases, and 9 bases lay outside the gene matches. The CDR3 nucleotides read TGCGCCAGCAGTCGCCTCCCGGGACTAGAGCAGTTCTTC. It translates to CASSRLPGLEQFF.

This clone came up a few times. This chain links TRBV5-6 with TRBJ1-3, with TRBD1 as a possible D gene (5 bases). Germline V gene lookup returns CDR1 SGHDT and CDR2 YYEEEE. The CDR3 is 12 residues long. Trimming pared 4 bases from V and 4 bases from J, leaving 6 bases between. CDR3 sequence (DNA): TGTGCCAGCAGCCGGACAGGAAACACCATATATTTT. It yields the protein CASSRTGNTIYF. Full variable domain (missing parts from reference TRBV5-6 and TRBJ1-3): DAGVTQSPTHLIKTRGQQVTLRCSPKSGHDTVSWYQQALGQGPQFIFQYYEEEERQRGNFPDRFSGHQFPNYSSELNVNALLLGDSALYLCASSRTGNTIYFGEGSWLTVV.

This clone was found a few times. The chain employs TRBV2 and TRBJ1-5; D is possibly TRBD1 (5 bases). Trimming shortened V by 0 bases and J by 5 bases, and 8 bases separated the two germline ends. CDR1 and CDR2 (germline): SNHLY, FYNNEI. The CDR3 has 14 residues. DNA for the CDR3: TGTGCCAGCAGTGAAGCAGGGGCTGATCAGCCCCAGCATTTT. Its translation is CASSEAGADQPQHF. The full variable domain, its missing parts supplied by reference TRBV2 and TRBJ1-5, is EPEVTQTPSHQVTQMGQEVILRCVPISNHLYFYWYRQILGQKVEFLVSFYNNEISEKSEIFDDQFSVERPDGSNFTLKIRSTKLEDSAMYFCASSEAGADQPQHFGDGTRLSIL.

The rearrangement links TRBV7-3 to TRBJ2-7; 9 bases align to TRBD1. CDR1 and CDR2 (germline): SGHTA, FQGTGA. The V segment lost 5 bases and the J segment 5 bases; nucleotides outside the gene matches: 7. CDR3 size: 14 residues. This CDR3 reads CASSDGQGNHEQYF. The CDR3 DNA follows: TGTGCCAGCAGCGACGGACAGGGGAACCACGAGCAGTACTTC.

This chain uses TRBV19 with TRBJ1-2, with TRBD1 as a possible D gene (5 bases). The V end lost 5 bases, the J end lost 4 bases, and 17 bases lay between the germline ends. Germline loops: CDR1 LNHDA, CDR2 SQIVND (reference sequence). The CDR3 has 15 residues. The CDR3 nucleotides are TGTGCCAGTAGTGAATCCCAGGGTGCCCCCTATGGCTACACCTTC. Its protein is CASSESQGAPYGYTF.

The V call is TRBV7-3, the J call TRBJ2-1; 9 nucleotides agree with TRBD2. The CDR3 is 17 amino acids. The trim removed 3 bases at V and 0 bases at J, leaving 6 bases unmatched. Germline values: CDR1 SGHTA, CDR2 FQGTGA. CDR3 sequence: CASSFQRLAASYNEQFF. In DNA form, the CDR3 reads TGTGCCAGCAGCTTCCAGAGACTAGCGGCCTCCTACAATGAGCAGTTCTTC.

In DNA, the CDR3 is TGCAGCGTTGGGACAGGGAACACCGGGGAGCTGTTTTTT. Translated, it gives CSVGTGNTGELFF. This rearrangement joins TRBV29-1 to TRBJ2-2; TRBD1 agrees at 7 bases. Trimming at V came to 4 bases and at J to 1 base, leaving 0 bases not matched to a gene. CDR1 and CDR2 from the germline V gene are SQVTM and ANQGSEA. The CDR3 covers 13 residues.

The rearrangement joins TRBV5-6 to TRBJ2-2; D is undetermined. The CDR3 is made up of 15 amino acids. The V gene's germline CDR1 is SGHDT and CDR2 YYEEEE. V was shortened by 4 bases and J by 1 base, with 11 bases between the two germline ends. CDR3 sequence: CASSHLRQNTGELFF. Here the CDR3 DNA reads TGTGCCAGCAGCCACCTACGACAGAACACCGGGGAGCTGTTTTTT.

The V call is TRBV11-2, the J call TRBJ2-2; tentatively, D is TRBD2 (5 bases). Germline assignment: CDR1 SGHAT and CDR2 FQNNGV. V lost 5 bases, J lost 0 bases, and 10 bases lay in between. The CDR3 extends over 15 amino acids. The CDR3 sequence is CASSPRGANTGELFF. The CDR3 bases are TGTGCCAGCAGCCCCCGGGGAGCGAACACCGGGGAGCTGTTTTTT.

V usage is TRBV28 and J usage is TRBJ2-3; the D gene is possibly TRBD2 (6 bases). V lost 7 bases and J 1 base, leaving 12 bases between the germline ends. The CDR3 has 14 residues. Germline V lookup: CDR1 MDHEN, CDR2 SYDVKM. The CDR3 loop reads CASNVGGGTDTQYF. The CDR3 DNA follows: TGTGCCAGCAACGTCGGAGGGGGCACAGATACGCAGTATTTT.